The present T cell receptor (beta chain) was sequenced within a study of memory CD4+ T cells and cytomegalovirus serostatus. Study-wide results and caveats: Median bootstrapped AUC for CMV status was just under 0.97 originally, approximately 0.9 US-trained.

Germline V lookup: CDR1 SGHTA, CDR2 FQGTGA. The length of the CDR3 is 14 residues. Trimming at V came to 4 bases and at J to 4 bases, leaving 4 bases not matched to a gene. Methods used by the authors: Out-of-frame sequences were removed, leaving a few million distinct TCRbeta sequences. TCRdb's table, derived via immunoSEQ multiplex PCR, lists solely in-frame clones and lacks some. The V and J calls and clone size come from that table; D and trimming were worked out from the DNA. The sample contains 55,000 to 65,000 clones, approximately 82% of which appear only once. Single viable CD3+CD4+CD8-CD45RO+ cells were sorted as the memory CD4+ T cells. Serostatus was set by detecting CMV pp150, pp28, p38, p52 IgG. Comments on this clone: No antigen is known for it.

V usage is TRBV7-3 and J usage is TRBJ2-3; 8 bases agree with TRBD1. This receptor was taken from an adult in good health and CMV-seronegative. Some clones in this sample may be carry-over from other donors' samples. The source material was memory CD4+ T cells from blood. CDR3 amino acids: CASSSTGASDTQYF. The CDR3 nucleotides are TGTGCCAGCAGCTCGACAGGGGCCTCAGATACGCAGTATTTT.